This is a list of T cell receptor beta chains from one sample in a study of blood T cell repertoires in COVID-19. Clones were read by immunoSEQ multiplex PCR, and TCRdb kept only the in-frame ones, dropping some. The repertoire holds about 120,000 clones, with 70% to 90% as singletons. The sequencing sample was made of peripheral blood. The source of these receptors is a man aged 60 to 75 with acute or convalescent COVID-19. CDR3s include the opening cysteine and the closing phenylalanine or tryptophan. D genes are given only for firm matches. Clone sizes are given selectively: once, few, many, or a class where the clone is expanded.

len	v_gene	d_gene	j_gene	abundance	CDR3aa	CDR3nt
14	TRBV5-8	NA	TRBJ1-5	NA	CASSLSGQNQPQHF	TGTGCCAGCAGCTTGTCAGGACAGAATCAGCCCCAGCATTTT
15	TRBV5-1	NA	TRBJ2-2	NA	CASSDGTSNTGELFF	TGCGCCAGCAGCGACGGGACATCGAACACCGGGGAGCTGTTTTTT
14	TRBV6-2/TRBV6-3	TRBD1	TRBJ2-7	once	CASSRTGGFYEQYF	TGTGCCAGCAGCAGGACAGGGGGCTTCTACGAGCAGTACTTC
14	TRBV6-2/TRBV6-3	NA	TRBJ1-5	NA	CASSRGGALEPQHF	TGTGCCAGCAGTCGGGGGGGAGCGCTGGAGCCCCAGCATTTT
13	TRBV9	TRBD2	TRBJ2-3	NA	CASNEREPDTQYF	TGTGCCAGCAACGAGCGGGAGCCAGATACGCAGTATTTT
14	TRBV5-1	TRBD1	TRBJ2-1	NA	CASSTTGTYNEQFF	TGCGCCAGCAGCACGACAGGGACCTACAATGAGCAGTTCTTC
13	TRBV7-9	TRBD2	TRBJ2-7	once	CASSTSGLYEQYF	TGTGCCAGCAGTACTAGCGGGCTGTACGAGCAGTACTTC
14	TRBV4-3	NA	TRBJ2-3	NA	CASSQATRTDTQYF	TGCGCCAGCAGCCAAGCCACTCGCACAGATACGCAGTATTTT
12	TRBV19	NA	TRBJ1-2	few	CASSTNNYGYTF	TGTGCCAGTAGTACAAATAACTATGGCTACACCTTC
15	TRBV5-6	TRBD2	TRBJ2-5	few	CASSLAGGEQETQYF	TGTGCCAGCAGCTTGGCGGGAGGGGAACAAGAGACCCAGTACTTC
14	TRBV5-6	TRBD1	TRBJ1-1	NA	CASSFRGIVTEAFF	TGTGCCAGCAGTTTCAGGGGGATAGTGACTGAAGCTTTCTTT
17	TRBV9	NA	TRBJ1-2	NA	CASSPRRGAGANYGYTF	TGTGCCAGCAGCCCCCGCCGAGGAGCCGGAGCTAACTATGGCTACACCTTC
17	TRBV6-1	TRBD1	TRBJ1-6	NA	CASSEVWGGQGDSPLHF	TGTGCCAGCAGTGAAGTTTGGGGGGGACAGGGGGATTCACCCCTCCACTTT
15	TRBV6-2/TRBV6-3	NA	TRBJ2-6	NA	CASSSSGDGANVLTF	TGTGCCAGCAGCTCCTCGGGGGACGGGGCCAACGTCCTGACTTTC